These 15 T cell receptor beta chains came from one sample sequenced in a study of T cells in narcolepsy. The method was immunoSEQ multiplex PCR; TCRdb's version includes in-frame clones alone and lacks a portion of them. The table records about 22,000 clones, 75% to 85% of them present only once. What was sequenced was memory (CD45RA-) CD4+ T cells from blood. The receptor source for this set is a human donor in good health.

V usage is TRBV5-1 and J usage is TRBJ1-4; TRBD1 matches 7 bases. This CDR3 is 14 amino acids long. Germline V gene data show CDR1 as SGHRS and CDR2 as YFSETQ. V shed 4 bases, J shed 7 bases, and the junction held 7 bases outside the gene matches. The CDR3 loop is CASSTGTAFEKLFF. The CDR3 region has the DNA TGCGCCAGCAGCACTGGGACAGCCTTTGAAAAACTGTTTTTT.

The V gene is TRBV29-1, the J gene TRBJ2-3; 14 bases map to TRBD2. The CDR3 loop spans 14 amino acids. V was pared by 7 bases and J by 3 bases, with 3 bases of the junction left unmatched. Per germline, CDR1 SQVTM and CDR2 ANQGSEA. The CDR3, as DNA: TGCAGCGCCCGGACTAGCGGGGGGACAGATACGCAGTATTTT. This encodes CSARTSGGTDTQYF.

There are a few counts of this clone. CDR3 region: CASRPGGVHTGELFF. The CDR3 region has the DNA TGTGCCAGCAGGCCCGGGGGGGTCCACACCGGGGAGCTGTTTTTT. V and J are TRBV2 and TRBJ2-2, with 8 bases identical to TRBD2. The V segment lost 6 bases and the J segment 3 bases; nucleotides outside the gene matches: 6. Germline loops: CDR1 SNHLY, CDR2 FYNNEI. This CDR3 has 15 amino acids.

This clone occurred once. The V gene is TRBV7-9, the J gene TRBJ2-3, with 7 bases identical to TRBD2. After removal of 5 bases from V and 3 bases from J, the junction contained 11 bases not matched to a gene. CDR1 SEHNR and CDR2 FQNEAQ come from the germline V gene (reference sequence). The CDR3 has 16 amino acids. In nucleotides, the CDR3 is TGTGCCAGCAGCCGTCCGGGGGGTGGTCGGACAGATACGCAGTATTTT. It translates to CASSRPGGGRTDTQYF.

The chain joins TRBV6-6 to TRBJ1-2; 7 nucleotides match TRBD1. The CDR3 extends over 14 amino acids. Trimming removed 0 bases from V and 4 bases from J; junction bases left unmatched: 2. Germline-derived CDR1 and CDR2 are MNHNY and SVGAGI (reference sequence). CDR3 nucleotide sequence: TGTGCCAGCAGTTACTCGACAGGGCCCTATGGCTACACCTTC. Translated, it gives CASSYSTGPYGYTF.

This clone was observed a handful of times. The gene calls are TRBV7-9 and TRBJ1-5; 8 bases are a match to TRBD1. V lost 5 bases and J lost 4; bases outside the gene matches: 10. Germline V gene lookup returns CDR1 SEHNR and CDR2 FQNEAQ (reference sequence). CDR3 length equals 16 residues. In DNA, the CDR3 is TGTGCCAGCAGCGCCTTGACAGGGGCCGATAATCAGCCCCAGCATTTT. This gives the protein CASSALTGADNQPQHF.

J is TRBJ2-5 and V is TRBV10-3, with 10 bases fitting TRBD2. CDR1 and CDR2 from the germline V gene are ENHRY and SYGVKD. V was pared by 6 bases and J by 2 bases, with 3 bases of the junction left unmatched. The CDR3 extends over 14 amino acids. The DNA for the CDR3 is TGTGCCATCAGACCTAGCGGGGGACAAGAGACCCAGTACTTC. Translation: CAIRPSGGQETQYF.

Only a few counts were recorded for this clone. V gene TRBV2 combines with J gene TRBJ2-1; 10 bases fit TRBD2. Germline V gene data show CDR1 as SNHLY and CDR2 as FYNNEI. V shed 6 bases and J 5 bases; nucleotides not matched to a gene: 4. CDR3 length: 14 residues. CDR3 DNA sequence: TGTGCCAGCAGATCGAGCGGGGGGGACAATGAGCAGTTCTTC. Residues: CASRSSGGDNEQFF.

As DNA, the CDR3 is TGTGCCAGCAGTTACGGGACTGGGACGCAGTTCTTC. The encoded protein is CASSYGTGTQFF. This chain connects TRBV6-5 to TRBJ2-1; weak D call: TRBD2 (6 bases). This CDR3 is 12 amino acids long. Per the germline V gene, CDR1 is MNHEY and CDR2 is SVGAGI. V gave up 2 bases and J gave up 12 bases, with 11 bases separating them.

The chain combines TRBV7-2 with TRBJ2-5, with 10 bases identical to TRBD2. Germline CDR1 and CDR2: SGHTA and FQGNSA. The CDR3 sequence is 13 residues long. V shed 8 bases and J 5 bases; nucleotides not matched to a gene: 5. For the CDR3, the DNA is TGTGCCAGCTGCGGAGCGGGGGGGGAGACCCAGTACTTC. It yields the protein CASCGAGGETQYF. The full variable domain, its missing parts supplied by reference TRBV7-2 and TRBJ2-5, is GAGVSQSPSNKVTEKGKDVELRCDPISGHTALYWYRQSLGQGLEFLIYFQGNSAPDKSGLPSDRFSAERTGGSVSTLTIQRTQQEDSAVYLCASCGAGGETQYFGPGTRLLVL.

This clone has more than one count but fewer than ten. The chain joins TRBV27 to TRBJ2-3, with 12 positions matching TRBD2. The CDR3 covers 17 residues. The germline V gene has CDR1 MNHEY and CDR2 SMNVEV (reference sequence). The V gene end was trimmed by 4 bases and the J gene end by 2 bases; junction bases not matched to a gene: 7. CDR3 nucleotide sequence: TGTGCCAGCAGTTCCCTACTAGCGGGGGGCTTCACAGATACGCAGTATTTT. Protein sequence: CASSSLLAGGFTDTQYF.

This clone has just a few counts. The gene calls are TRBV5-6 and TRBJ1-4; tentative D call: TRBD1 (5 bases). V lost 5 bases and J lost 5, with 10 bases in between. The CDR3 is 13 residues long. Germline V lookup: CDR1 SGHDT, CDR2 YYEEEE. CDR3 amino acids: CASRLRGNEKLFF. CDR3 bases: TGTGCCAGCAGGTTGAGGGGCAATGAAAAACTGTTTTTT.

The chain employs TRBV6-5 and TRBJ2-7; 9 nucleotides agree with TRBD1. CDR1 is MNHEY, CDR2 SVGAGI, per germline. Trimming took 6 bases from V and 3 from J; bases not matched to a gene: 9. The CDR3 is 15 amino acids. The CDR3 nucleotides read TGTGCCAGCAGAGAACAGGGGGCGAGGTTCTACGAGCAGTACTTC. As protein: CASREQGARFYEQYF.

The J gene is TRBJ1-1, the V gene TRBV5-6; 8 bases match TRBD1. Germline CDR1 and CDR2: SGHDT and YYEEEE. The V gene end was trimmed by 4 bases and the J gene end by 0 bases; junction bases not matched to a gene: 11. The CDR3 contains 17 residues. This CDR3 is CASSIGDRRLLNTEAFF. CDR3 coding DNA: TGTGCCAGCAGCATAGGGGACAGGCGATTACTGAACACTGAAGCTTTCTTT.

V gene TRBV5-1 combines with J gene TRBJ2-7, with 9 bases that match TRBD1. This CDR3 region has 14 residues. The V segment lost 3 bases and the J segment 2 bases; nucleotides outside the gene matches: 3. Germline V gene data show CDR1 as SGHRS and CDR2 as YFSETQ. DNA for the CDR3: TGCGCCAGCAGCTCCGGGACAGGGACCTACGAGCAGTACTTC. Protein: CASSSGTGTYEQYF.